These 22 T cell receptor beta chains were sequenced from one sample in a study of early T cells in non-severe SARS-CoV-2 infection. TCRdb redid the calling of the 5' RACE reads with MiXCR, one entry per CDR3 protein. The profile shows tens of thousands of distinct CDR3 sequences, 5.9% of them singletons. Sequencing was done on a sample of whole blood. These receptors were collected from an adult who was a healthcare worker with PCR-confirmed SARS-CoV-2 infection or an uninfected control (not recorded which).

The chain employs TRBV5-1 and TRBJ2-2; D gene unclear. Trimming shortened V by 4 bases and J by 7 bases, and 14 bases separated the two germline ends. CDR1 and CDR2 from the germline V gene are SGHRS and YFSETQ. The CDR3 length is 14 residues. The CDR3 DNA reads TGCGCCAGCAGCCTTCAGCCCTTCGGCGGGGAGCTGTTTTTT. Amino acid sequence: CASSLQPFGGELFF.

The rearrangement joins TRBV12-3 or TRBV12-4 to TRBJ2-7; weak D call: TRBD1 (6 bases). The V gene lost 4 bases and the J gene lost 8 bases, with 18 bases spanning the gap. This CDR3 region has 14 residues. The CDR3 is CASSSFPPQGKQYF. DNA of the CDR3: TGTGCCAGCAGTTCATTCCCCCCACAGGGCAAGCAGTACTTC.

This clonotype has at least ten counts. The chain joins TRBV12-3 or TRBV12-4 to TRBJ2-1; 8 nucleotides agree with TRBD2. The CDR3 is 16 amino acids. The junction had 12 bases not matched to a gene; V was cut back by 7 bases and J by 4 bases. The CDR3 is CASMKAGGISYNEQFF. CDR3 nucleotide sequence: TGTGCCAGCATGAAGGCGGGAGGAATCAGTTACAATGAGCAGTTCTTC.

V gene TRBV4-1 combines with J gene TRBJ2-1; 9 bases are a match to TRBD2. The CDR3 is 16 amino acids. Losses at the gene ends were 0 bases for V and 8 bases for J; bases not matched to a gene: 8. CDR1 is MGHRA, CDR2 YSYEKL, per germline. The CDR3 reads CASSQDIGGGGDEQFF. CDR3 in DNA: TGCGCCAGCAGCCAAGATATCGGCGGGGGGGGTGATGAGCAGTTCTTC.

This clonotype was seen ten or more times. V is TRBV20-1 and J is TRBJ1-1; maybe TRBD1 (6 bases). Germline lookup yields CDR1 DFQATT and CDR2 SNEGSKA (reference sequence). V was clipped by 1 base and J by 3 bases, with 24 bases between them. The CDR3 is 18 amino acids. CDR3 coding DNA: TGCAGTGCTAGAGTTTCAAGGGCAGGGGCCCTTATGGACACTGAAGCTTTCTTT. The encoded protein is CSARVSRAGALMDTEAFF.

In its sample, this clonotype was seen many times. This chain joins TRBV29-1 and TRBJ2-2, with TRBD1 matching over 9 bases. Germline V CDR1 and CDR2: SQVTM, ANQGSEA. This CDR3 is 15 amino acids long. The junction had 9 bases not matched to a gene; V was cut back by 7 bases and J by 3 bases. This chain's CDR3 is CSATTGGGYTGELFF. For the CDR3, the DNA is TGCAGCGCAACGACAGGGGGAGGGTACACCGGGGAGCTGTTTTTT.

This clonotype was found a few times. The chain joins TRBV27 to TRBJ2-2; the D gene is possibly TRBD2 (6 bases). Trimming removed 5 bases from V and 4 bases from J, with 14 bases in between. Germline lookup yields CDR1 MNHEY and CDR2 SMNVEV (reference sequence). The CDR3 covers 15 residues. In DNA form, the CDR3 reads TGTGCCAGCAGTGGACTATGGCGGGGCACCGGGGAGCTGTTTTTT. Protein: CASSGLWRGTGELFF.

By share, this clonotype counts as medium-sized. In DNA, the CDR3 is TGTGCCAGCAGCCAAGAGTCGGCTAGCGGTAGCCTGAACACCGGGGAGCTGTTTTTT. Translation gives CASSQESASGSLNTGELFF. V usage is TRBV4-2 and J usage is TRBJ2-2; 7 bases agree with TRBD2. Germline CDR1 and CDR2: LGHNA and YNFKEQ. Losses at the gene ends were 0 bases for V and 1 base for J; bases not matched to a gene: 11. The CDR3 is 19 amino acids.

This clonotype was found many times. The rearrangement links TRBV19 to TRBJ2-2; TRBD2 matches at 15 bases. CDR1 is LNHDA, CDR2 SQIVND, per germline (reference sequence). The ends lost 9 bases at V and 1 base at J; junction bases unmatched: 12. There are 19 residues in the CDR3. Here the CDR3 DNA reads TGTGCCAGCAGTGGCGGGGGACTAGCGGGAGGACAGAACACCGGGGAGCTGTTTTTT. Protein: CASSGGGLAGGQNTGELFF.

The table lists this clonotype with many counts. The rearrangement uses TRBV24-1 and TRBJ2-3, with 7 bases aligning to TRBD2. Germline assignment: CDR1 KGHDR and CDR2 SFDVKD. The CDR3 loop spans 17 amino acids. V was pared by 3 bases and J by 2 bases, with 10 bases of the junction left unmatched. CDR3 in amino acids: CATSDPGEGRYTDTQYF. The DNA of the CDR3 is TGTGCCACCAGTGATCCTGGGGAGGGCCGTTACACAGATACGCAGTATTTT.

CDR3 amino acids: CASSPPSGNTGELFF. CDR3 sequence (DNA): TGTGCCAGCTCACCACCTAGCGGGAACACCGGGGAGCTGTTTTTT. The V call is TRBV18, the J call TRBJ2-2, with a weak D call TRBD2 (6 bases). Per the germline V gene, CDR1 is KGHSH and CDR2 is LQKENI. The CDR3 is made up of 15 amino acids. V was clipped by 0 bases and J by 1 base, with 6 bases between them. Variable domain in full (rest from reference TRBV18 and TRBJ2-2): NAGVMQNPRHLVRRRGQEARLRCSPMKGHSHVYWYRQLPEEGLKFMVYLQKENIIDESGMPKERFSAEFPKEGPSILRIQQVVRGDSAAYFCASSPPSGNTGELFFGEGSRLTVL.

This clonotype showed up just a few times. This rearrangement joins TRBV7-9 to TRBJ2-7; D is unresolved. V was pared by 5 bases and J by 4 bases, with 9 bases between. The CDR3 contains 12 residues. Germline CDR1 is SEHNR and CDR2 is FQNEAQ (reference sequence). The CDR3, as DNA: TGTGCCAGCAGCCCGACCGCGTACGAGCAGTACTTC. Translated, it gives CASSPTAYEQYF.

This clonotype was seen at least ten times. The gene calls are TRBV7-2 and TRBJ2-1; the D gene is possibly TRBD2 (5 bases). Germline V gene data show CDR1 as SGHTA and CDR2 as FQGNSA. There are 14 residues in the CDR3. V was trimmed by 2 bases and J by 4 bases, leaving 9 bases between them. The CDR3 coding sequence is TGTGCCAGCAGCTTATACGGGGTTTACAATGAGCAGTTCTTC. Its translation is CASSLYGVYNEQFF. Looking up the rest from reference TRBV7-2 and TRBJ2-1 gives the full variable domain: GAGVSQSPSNKVTEKGKDVELRCDPISGHTALYWYRQSLGQGLEFLIYFQGNSAPDKSGLPSDRFSAERTGGSVSTLTIQRTQQEDSAVYLCASSLYGVYNEQFFGPGTRLTVL.

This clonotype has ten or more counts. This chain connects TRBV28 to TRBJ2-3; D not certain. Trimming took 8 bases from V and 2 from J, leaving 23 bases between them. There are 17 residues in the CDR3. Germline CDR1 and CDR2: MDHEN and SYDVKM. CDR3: CASAGRTPTFYTDTQYF. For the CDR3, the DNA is TGTGCCAGCGCTGGCCGCACCCCAACCTTTTACACAGATACGCAGTATTTT.

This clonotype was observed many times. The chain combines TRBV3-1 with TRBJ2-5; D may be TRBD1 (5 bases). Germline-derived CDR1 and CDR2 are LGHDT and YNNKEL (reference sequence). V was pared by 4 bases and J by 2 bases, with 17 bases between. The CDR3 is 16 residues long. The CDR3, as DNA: TGTGCCAGCAGCCTTCCAGGGCTGAGAGGACAAGAGACCCAGTACTTC. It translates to CASSLPGLRGQETQYF.

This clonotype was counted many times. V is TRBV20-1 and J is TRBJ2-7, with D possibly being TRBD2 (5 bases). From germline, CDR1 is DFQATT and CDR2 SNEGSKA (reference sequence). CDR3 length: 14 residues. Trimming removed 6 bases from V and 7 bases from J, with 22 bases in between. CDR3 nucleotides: TGCAGTGCCCAGGCTCCGGGTGGAGGTGGGGAGCAGTACTTC. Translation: CSAQAPGGGGEQYF.

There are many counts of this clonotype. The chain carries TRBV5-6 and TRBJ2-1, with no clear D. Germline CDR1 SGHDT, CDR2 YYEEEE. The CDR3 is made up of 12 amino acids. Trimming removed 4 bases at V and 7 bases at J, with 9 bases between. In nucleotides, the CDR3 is TGTGCCAGCAGCCCGGCTTCGAATGAGCAGTTCTTC. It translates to CASSPASNEQFF. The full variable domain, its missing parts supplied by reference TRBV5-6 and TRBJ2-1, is DAGVTQSPTHLIKTRGQQVTLRCSPKSGHDTVSWYQQALGQGPQFIFQYYEEEERQRGNFPDRFSGHQFPNYSSELNVNALLLGDSALYLCASSPASNEQFFGPGTRLTVL.

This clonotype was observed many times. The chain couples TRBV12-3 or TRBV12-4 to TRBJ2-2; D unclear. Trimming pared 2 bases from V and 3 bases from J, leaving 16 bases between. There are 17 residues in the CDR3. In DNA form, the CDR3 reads TGTGCCAGCAGTTTACGGCCCCAATCGTTATACACCGGGGAGCTGTTTTTT. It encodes CASSLRPQSLYTGELFF.

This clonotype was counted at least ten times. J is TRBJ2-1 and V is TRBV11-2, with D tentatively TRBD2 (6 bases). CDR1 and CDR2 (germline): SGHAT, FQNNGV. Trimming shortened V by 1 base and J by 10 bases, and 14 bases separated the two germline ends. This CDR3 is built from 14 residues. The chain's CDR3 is CASSLADGRGEQFF. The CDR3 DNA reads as TGTGCCAGCAGCTTAGCGGACGGGAGAGGGGAGCAGTTCTTC.

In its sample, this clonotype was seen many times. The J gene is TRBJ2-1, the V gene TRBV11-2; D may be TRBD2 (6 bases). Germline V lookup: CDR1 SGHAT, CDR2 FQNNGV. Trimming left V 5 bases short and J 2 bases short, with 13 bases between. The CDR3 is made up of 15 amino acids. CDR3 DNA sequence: TGTGCCAGCAGCCCTGTGCGGGGACCCTACAATGAGCAGTTCTTC. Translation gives CASSPVRGPYNEQFF.

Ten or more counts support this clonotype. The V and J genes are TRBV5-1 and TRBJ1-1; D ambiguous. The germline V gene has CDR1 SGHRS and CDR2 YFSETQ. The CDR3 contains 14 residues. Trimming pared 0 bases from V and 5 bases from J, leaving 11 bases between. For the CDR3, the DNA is TGCGCCAGCAGCTTGGTTCGAGGGCGGACTGAAGCTTTCTTT. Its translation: CASSLVRGRTEAFF.

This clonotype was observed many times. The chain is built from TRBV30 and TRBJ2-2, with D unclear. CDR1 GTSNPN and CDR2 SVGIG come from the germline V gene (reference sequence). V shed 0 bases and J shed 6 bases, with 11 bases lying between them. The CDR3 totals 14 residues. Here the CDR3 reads CAWSVLERAGELFF. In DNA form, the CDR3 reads TGTGCCTGGAGTGTATTGGAGCGTGCCGGGGAGCTGTTTTTT.